The 21 T cell receptor beta chains below were found in one sample sequenced in a study of cytomegalovirus exposure and HLA in healthy donors. Vbeta (60) and Jbeta (13) primers were used in the PCR. This table comes from immunoSEQ multiplex PCR, and its TCRdb copy is limited to in-frame clones, with some not included. The table has about 200,000 clones, around 79% seen once. The sample consisted of PBMCs. These receptors came from a male donor in good health and CMV-seronegative.

This chain connects TRBV13 to TRBJ2-3; 7 positions agree with TRBD2. With V trimmed by 1 base and J by 4 bases, 8 bases remained unmatched. Germline CDR1 and CDR2: PRHDT and FYEKMQ (reference sequence). This CDR3 has 16 residues. CDR3 sequence: CASSLVLGGGADTQYF. CDR3 coding DNA: TGTGCCAGCAGCTTAGTACTCGGCGGGGGTGCAGATACGCAGTATTTT.

The genes are TRBV6-5 and TRBJ1-2, with 7 bases identical to TRBD1. J was trimmed by 4 bases and V by 6 bases; bases with no gene match: 8. The CDR3 extends over 14 amino acids. Germline V gene data show CDR1 as MNHEY and CDR2 as SVGAGI. In DNA, the CDR3 is TGTGCCAGCAGCACCGGGACAGCGACCTATGGCTACACCTTC. This codes for CASSTGTATYGYTF.

This sequence joins TRBV5-1 and TRBJ1-3, with 9 bases lining up with TRBD1. The CDR3 sequence is 15 residues long. In germline, CDR1 is SGHRS, CDR2 YFSETQ. Losses at the gene ends were 4 bases for V and 1 base for J; bases not matched to a gene: 3. CDR3: CASSGGQGSGNTIYF. CDR3 nucleotide sequence: TGCGCCAGCAGCGGGGGACAGGGTTCTGGAAACACCATATATTTT.

This clone was seen a few times. The chain recombines TRBV5-1 with TRBJ2-5; 8 nucleotides align to TRBD2. The J call may not be correct, given that the DNA end is closer to TRBJ2-7. The germline V gene encodes CDR1 SGHRS and CDR2 YFSETQ. The CDR3 is made up of 15 amino acids. CDR3 protein: CASSLRGGRSHEQYF. CDR3 in DNA: TGCGCCAGCAGCTTGCGGGGCGGGAGGTCCCACGAGCAGTACTTC.

The chain couples TRBV30 to TRBJ1-1, with 12 nucleotides matching TRBD1. The CDR3 extends over 14 amino acids. The germline V gene has CDR1 GTSNPN and CDR2 SVGIG (reference sequence). V gave up 5 bases and J gave up 11 bases; unmatched junction bases: 12. CDR3 in DNA: TGTGCCTGGGCAGGGACAGGGGGCAAGTGGGGGGCTTTCTTT. Translating it yields CAWAGTGGKWGAFF. The variable domain in full, completed from reference TRBV30 and TRBJ1-1, reads SQTIHQWPATLVQPVGSPLSLECTVEGTSNPNLYWYRQAAGRGLQLLFYSVGIGQISSEVPQNLSASRPQDRQFILSSKKLLLSDSGFYLCAWAGTGGKWGAFFGQGTRLTVV.

This chain uses TRBV5-4 with TRBJ2-7; TRBD2 agrees at 15 bases. V trimming: 4 bases; J trimming: 3 bases; junction bases outside the gene matches: 2. The CDR3 length is 15 residues. The germline V gene encodes CDR1 SGHNT and CDR2 YYREEE (reference sequence). The chain's CDR3 is CASSLGLAGGYEQYF. The CDR3 DNA is TGTGCCAGCAGCCTGGGACTAGCGGGAGGCTACGAGCAGTACTTC.

This chain uses TRBV7-2 with TRBJ2-7; 7 positions match TRBD1. Germline V lookup: CDR1 SGHTA, CDR2 FQGNSA. The length of the CDR3 is 15 residues. V shed 5 bases, J shed 6 bases, and the junction held 13 bases outside the gene matches. Here the CDR3 reads CASSIGPGTASEQYF. The CDR3 region has the DNA TGTGCCAGCAGCATAGGGCCCGGGACAGCTTCCGAGCAGTACTTC.

The chain joins TRBV30 to TRBJ2-3, with 12 bases fitting TRBD2. The CDR3 has 14 amino acids. Looked up from germline, CDR1 is GTSNPN and CDR2 is SVGIG (reference sequence). V lost 2 bases to trimming and J lost 12 bases; unmatched junction nucleotides: 9. The CDR3 sequence: CAWSSSSGGAFQYF. CDR3 nucleotides: TGTGCCTGGAGTTCGTCTAGCGGGGGGGCTTTCCAGTATTTT.

The J gene is TRBJ2-7, the V gene TRBV11-2; 9 bases align to TRBD1. V lost 3 bases to trimming and J lost 0 bases; unmatched junction nucleotides: 6. CDR1 is SGHAT and CDR2 is FQNNGV in the germline V gene. The CDR3 is 16 amino acids. The CDR3 sequence is CASSFTGTGPSYEQYF. The DNA for the CDR3 is TGTGCCAGCAGCTTTACCGGGACAGGGCCCTCCTACGAGCAGTACTTC. The whole variable domain, remainder taken from reference TRBV11-2 and TRBJ2-7, is EAGVAQSPRYKIIEKRQSVAFWCNPISGHATLYWYQQILGQGPKLLIQFQNNGVVDDSQLPKDRFSAERLKGVDSTLKIQPAKLEDSAVYLCASSFTGTGPSYEQYFGPGTRLTVT.

For this clone: One junction end does not reproduce the germline sequence, and a read error may be involved. This chain uses TRBV19 with TRBJ1-1, with D unclear. The CDR3 has 14 residues. Germline V gene sequence: CDR1 LNHDA, CDR2 SQIVND (reference sequence). This CDR3 reads CAGSPTGAVTEAFF. Here the CDR3 DNA reads TGTGCCGGTAGCCCCACGGGTGCTGTCACTGAAGCTTTCTTT.

This chain uses TRBV5-8 with TRBJ2-2; perhaps TRBD1 as D (6 bases). The germline gives CDR1 SGHTS, CDR2 YDEGEE. V gave up 4 bases and J gave up 5 bases, with 15 bases separating them. The CDR3 sequence is 15 residues long. The CDR3 DNA follows: TGTGCCAGCAGCCCCGGGACACCGACGACCGGGGAGCTGTTTTTT. It is translated as CASSPGTPTTGELFF.

This rearrangement joins TRBV5-1 to TRBJ2-7, with 9 nucleotides matching TRBD1. CDR1 SGHRS and CDR2 YFSETQ come from the germline V gene. The CDR3 loop spans 15 amino acids. Trimming removed 9 bases from V and 5 bases from J; junction bases left unmatched: 15. The CDR3 DNA follows: TGCGCCACTTCCGCCGGGACAGGGCTCTTGAACGAGCAGTACTTC. Encoded protein: CATSAGTGLLNEQYF.

This clone showed up just a few times. The chain has TRBV4-3 and TRBJ2-1; D might be TRBD2 (6 bases). CDR1 and CDR2 (germline): LGHNA, YSLEER. Trimming shortened V by 1 base and J by 5 bases, and 12 bases separated the two germline ends. CDR3 length equals 15 residues. CDR3 DNA sequence: TGCGCCAGCAGCCAAGCCCCTAGCGCAGACAATGAGCAGTTCTTC. It specifies CASSQAPSADNEQFF.

The chain has TRBV28 and TRBJ1-5, with TRBD1 as a possible D gene (5 bases). Germline V gene data show CDR1 as MDHEN and CDR2 as SYDVKM. The V end was cut by 10 bases, the J end by 7 bases, with 17 bases between. The CDR3 extends over 13 amino acids. The DNA of the CDR3 is TGTGCCACGCGGGGGAGCTGGCAACAGCCCCAGCATTTT. This gives the protein CATRGSWQQPQHF.

The rearrangement joins TRBV7-2 to TRBJ1-5, with D possibly matching TRBD1 (5 bases). This CDR3 comprises 15 residues. Germline V gene sequence: CDR1 SGHTA, CDR2 FQGNSA. Trimming took 5 bases from V and 1 from J, leaving 12 bases between them. The CDR3 nucleotides are TGTGCCAGCAGCCCAGCGGGGGTCAGCAATCAGCCCCAGCATTTT. Its translation: CASSPAGVSNQPQHF.

The chain links TRBV14 to TRBJ2-7, with D possibly being TRBD1 (5 bases). Per the germline V gene, CDR1 is SGHDN and CDR2 is FVKESK. V dropped 1 base and J dropped 2 bases, with 9 bases sitting between them. This CDR3 contains 14 residues. In DNA form, the CDR3 reads TGTGCCAGCAGCCAAGTGCAGGGTCCCTACGAGCAGTACTTC. Translation gives CASSQVQGPYEQYF. Looking up the rest from reference TRBV14 and TRBJ2-7 gives the full variable domain: EAGVTQFPSHSVIEKGQTVTLRCDPISGHDNLYWYRRVMGKEIKFLLHFVKESKQDESGMPNNRFLAERTGGTYSTLKVQPAELEDSGVYFCASSQVQGPYEQYFGPGTRLTVT.

The genes are TRBV15 and TRBJ2-5; 9 nucleotides line up with TRBD1. CDR3 length: 15 residues. Germline CDR1 is LNHNV and CDR2 is YYDKDF (reference sequence). J was trimmed by 4 bases and V by 2 bases; bases with no gene match: 5. CDR3 amino acids: CATSRPGTGRETQYF. The CDR3 region has the DNA TGTGCCACCAGCAGACCCGGGACAGGGAGAGAGACCCAGTACTTC.

The gene calls are TRBV7-6 and TRBJ2-3; D remains unclear. The CDR3 loop spans 14 amino acids. CDR1 and CDR2 from the germline V gene are SGHVS and FNYEAQ. Between the trimmed V and J ends, which lost 1 base and 1 base, there was a span of 6 bases. CDR3 bases: TGTGCCAGCAGCTTAGACTTTCGCACAGATACGCAGTATTTT. Its translation is CASSLDFRTDTQYF. The complete variable domain, with remaining parts taken from reference TRBV7-6 and TRBJ2-3, reads GAGVSQSPRYKVTKRGQDVALRCDPISGHVSLYWYRQALGQGPEFLTYFNYEAQQDKSGLPNDRFSAERPEGSISTLTIQRTEQRDSAMYRCASSLDFRTDTQYFGPGTRLTVL.

The chain is built from TRBV4-1 and TRBJ2-7; D remains ambiguous. CDR3 length equals 13 residues. Germline lookup yields CDR1 MGHRA and CDR2 YSYEKL. Between the trimmed V and J ends, which lost 2 bases and 4 bases, there was a span of 9 bases. The CDR3 protein is CASSQIEEYEQYF. In DNA, the CDR3 is TGCGCCAGCAGCCAAATCGAAGAGTACGAGCAGTACTTC.

In this sample, this clone turned up a few times. The chain is built from TRBV15 and TRBJ2-7; D ambiguous. The CDR3 is 15 amino acids. CDR1 is LNHNV and CDR2 is YYDKDF in the germline V gene (reference sequence). V lost 2 bases and J 1 base, leaving 12 bases between the germline ends. The CDR3 region is CATSRHGMESYEQYF. As DNA, the CDR3 is TGTGCCACCAGCAGACATGGCATGGAGTCCTACGAGCAGTACTTC.

J is TRBJ2-5 and V is TRBV28; perhaps TRBD2 as D (7 bases). Germline V gene lookup returns CDR1 MDHEN and CDR2 SYDVKM. The CDR3 is made up of 15 amino acids. V was cut by 3 bases and J by 4 bases, with 15 bases left in between. CDR3 sequence: CASSFNRGATETQYF. The CDR3 DNA reads TGTGCCAGCAGTTTCAATCGGGGGGCTACAGAGACCCAGTACTTC.